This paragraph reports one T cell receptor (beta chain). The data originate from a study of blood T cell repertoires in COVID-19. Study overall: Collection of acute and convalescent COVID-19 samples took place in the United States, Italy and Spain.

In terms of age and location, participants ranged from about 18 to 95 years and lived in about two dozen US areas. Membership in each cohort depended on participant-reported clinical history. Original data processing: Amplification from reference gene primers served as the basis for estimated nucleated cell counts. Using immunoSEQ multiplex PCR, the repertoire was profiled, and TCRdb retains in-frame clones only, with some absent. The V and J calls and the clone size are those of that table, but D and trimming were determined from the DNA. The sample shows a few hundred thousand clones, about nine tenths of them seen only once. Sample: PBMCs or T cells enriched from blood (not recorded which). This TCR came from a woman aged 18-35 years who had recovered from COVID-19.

The CDR3 reads CASRTGQGEQYF. The CDR3 DNA reads as TGTGCCAGCCGGACAGGACAGGGCGAGCAGTACTTC. This chain joins TRBV27 and TRBJ2-7; TRBD1 aligns across 8 bases. The CDR3 has 12 residues. Germline V CDR1 and CDR2: MNHEY, SMNVEV (reference sequence). V dropped 8 bases and J dropped 6; count of bases not matched to a gene: 6.